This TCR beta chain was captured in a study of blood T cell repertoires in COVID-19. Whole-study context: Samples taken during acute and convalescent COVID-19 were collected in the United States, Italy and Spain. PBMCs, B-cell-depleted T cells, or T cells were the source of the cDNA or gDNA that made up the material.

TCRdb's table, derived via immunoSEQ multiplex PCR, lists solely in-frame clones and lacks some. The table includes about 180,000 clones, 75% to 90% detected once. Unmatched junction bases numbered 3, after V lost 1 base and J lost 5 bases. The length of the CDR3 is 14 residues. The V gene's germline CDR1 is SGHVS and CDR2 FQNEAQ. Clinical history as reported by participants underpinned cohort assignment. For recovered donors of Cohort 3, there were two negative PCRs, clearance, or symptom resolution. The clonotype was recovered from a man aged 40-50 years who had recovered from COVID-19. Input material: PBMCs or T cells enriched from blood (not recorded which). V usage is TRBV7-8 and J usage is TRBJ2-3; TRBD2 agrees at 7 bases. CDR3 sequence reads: CASSLEAGVDTQYF. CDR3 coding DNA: TGTGCCAGCAGCTTAGAGGCGGGGGTAGATACGCAGTATTTT.